Included here is one T cell receptor (beta chain) sequence, with context. This sample was taken from a study of blood T cell repertoires in COVID-19. Study-wide context: COVID-19 samples, acute and convalescent, were from the United States, Italy and Spain.

TCRdb's copy holds only in-frame clones and misses some; the assay was immunoSEQ multiplex PCR. Among 150,000 or so clones listed, under 90% were seen once. The clonotype was recovered from a human donor in a cohort sampled during active COVID-19. The sample taken for sequencing was peripheral blood.

Here the CDR3 DNA reads TGTGCCAGCAGCCCGGGACAGGGGGCGGGCTATGGCTACACCTTC. It encodes CASSPGQGAGYGYTF. The rearrangement links TRBV5-5 to TRBJ1-2; 12 nucleotides align to TRBD1. This CDR3 contains 15 residues. The V and J ends lost 4 bases and 4 bases, in that order; junction bases with no gene match: 5. The germline CDR1 and CDR2 sequences are SGHKS and YYEKEE (reference sequence).